Below, 29 T cell receptor beta chains from the same sample are listed, as sequenced in a study of identifying expanded T cells in peripheral blood. The assay was immunoSEQ multiplex PCR, and TCRdb's table has in-frame clones only and misses some. The table has roughly 100,000 clones, around nine tenths seen once; the top ten hold around 4%. Sequencing used blood. These receptors came from a person between 18 and 69 years old in good health.

The chain is built from TRBV29-1 and TRBJ2-7, with 7 positions matching TRBD2. Losses at the gene ends were 5 bases for V and 3 bases for J; bases not matched to a gene: 13. This CDR3 comprises 15 residues. Germline V gene data show CDR1 as SQVTM and CDR2 as ANQGSEA. CDR3 bases: TGCAGCGTTCCCCTGGGAGGGTATCCTAGCTACGAGCAGTACTTC. Amino acid sequence: CSVPLGGYPSYEQYF.

The chain carries TRBV19 and TRBJ2-5; D is unclear. V shed 0 bases and J shed 5 bases, with 19 bases lying between them. Germline V lookup: CDR1 LNHDA, CDR2 SQIVND (reference sequence). The CDR3 is 17 residues long. In nucleotides, the CDR3 is TGTGCCAGTAGTATAGAAGGGTCCCGATCCTCCAGGGAGACCCAGTACTTC. Encoded protein: CASSIEGSRSSRETQYF.

V gene TRBV11-1 combines with J gene TRBJ2-5; perhaps TRBD2 as D (5 bases). V lost 4 bases and J 1 base, leaving 10 bases between the germline ends. The CDR3 loop spans 14 amino acids. Germline-derived CDR1 and CDR2 are SGHAT and FQDESV (reference sequence). The CDR3 loop is CASSSTGVQETQYF. CDR3 nucleotides: TGTGCCAGCAGCTCCACCGGGGTCCAAGAGACCCAGTACTTC.

V usage is TRBV28 and J usage is TRBJ1-3; TRBD1 aligns across 10 bases. The ends lost 6 bases at V and 0 bases at J; junction bases unmatched: 11. Germline CDR1 is MDHEN and CDR2 is SYDVKM. This CDR3 has 18 amino acids. CDR3 residues: CASRDTGTGDVSGNTIYF. For the CDR3, the DNA is TGTGCCAGCAGAGATACCGGGACAGGGGATGTCTCTGGAAACACCATATATTTT.

CDR3 bases: TGTGCCAGCAGTTTATCAGGGCACAGCGTCCGGGAGACCCAGTACTTC. Translation gives CASSLSGHSVRETQYF. This chain uses TRBV27 with TRBJ2-5; D unclear. The CDR3 runs 16 residues. The germline gives CDR1 MNHEY, CDR2 SMNVEV (reference sequence). Trimming stripped 0 bases from V and 5 bases from J, with 16 bases between.

The CDR3 is CASSLEGNNEKLFF. Here the CDR3 DNA reads TGTGCCAGCAGTTTAGAGGGGAATAATGAAAAACTGTTTTTT. The genes are TRBV28 and TRBJ1-4; TRBD1 might be the D (5 bases). V shed 2 bases and J shed 4 bases, with 8 bases lying between them. The CDR3 contains 14 residues. Germline CDR1 MDHEN, CDR2 SYDVKM.

This clone was recorded once. The V and J genes are TRBV5-4 and TRBJ2-1, with 8 bases matching TRBD2. Germline assignment: CDR1 SGHNT and CDR2 YYREEE (reference sequence). The CDR3 consists of 13 residues. J was trimmed by 7 bases and V by 5 bases; bases with no gene match: 5. The CDR3 sequence: CASSFGTSNEQFF. The CDR3 bases are TGTGCCAGCAGTTTTGGGACTAGTAATGAGCAGTTCTTC. Based on the CDR3 plus reference TRBV5-4 and TRBJ2-1, the full variable domain is ETGVTQSPTHLIKTRGQQVTLRCSSQSGHNTVSWYQQALGQGPQFIFQYYREEENGRGNFPPRFSGLQFPNYSSELNVNALELDDSALYLCASSFGTSNEQFFGPGTRLTVL.

J is TRBJ2-3 and V is TRBV19, with a tentative D call TRBD1 (5 bases). CDR3 length: 14 residues. V shed 4 bases and J shed 6 bases, with 14 bases lying between them. The germline V gene encodes CDR1 LNHDA and CDR2 SQIVND (reference sequence). DNA for the CDR3: TGTGCCAGTAGTACGGTGGCAGGGTCTGATACGCAGTATTTT. It is translated as CASSTVAGSDTQYF.

The chain combines TRBV9 with TRBJ2-3, with 9 bases that match TRBD1. Per the germline V gene, CDR1 is SGDLS and CDR2 is YYNGEE. This CDR3 has 17 amino acids. The trim removed 4 bases at V and 6 bases at J, leaving 15 bases unmatched. The CDR3 spells CASSPDLPGQGVDTQYF. CDR3 in DNA: TGTGCCAGCAGCCCTGATCTACCGGGACAGGGTGTGGATACGCAGTATTTT.

The rearrangement links TRBV7-2 to TRBJ1-1, with 8 bases identical to TRBD1. V shed 5 bases and J 2 bases; nucleotides not matched to a gene: 7. Germline V gene sequence: CDR1 SGHTA, CDR2 FQGNSA. CDR3 length equals 15 residues. CDR3 loop: CASSPNQGANTEAFF. In nucleotides, the CDR3 is TGTGCCAGCAGCCCAAACCAGGGGGCCAACACTGAAGCTTTCTTT.

The CDR3 loop reads CASSLGGSHRTDTQYF. CDR3 DNA sequence: TGTGCCAGCAGCTTGGGAGGTTCACACCGCACAGATACGCAGTATTTT. The rearrangement links TRBV5-4 to TRBJ2-3, with D unclear. Trimming left V 0 bases short and J 1 base short, with 12 bases between. Per germline, CDR1 SGHNT and CDR2 YYREEE (reference sequence). The CDR3 is 16 amino acids.

The chain has TRBV7-2 and TRBJ2-3; 7 bases map to TRBD1. This CDR3 contains 14 residues. Trimming cost V 5 bases and J 2 bases; bases outside gene matches: 4. Per the germline V gene, CDR1 is SGHTA and CDR2 is FQGNSA. In nucleotides, the CDR3 is TGTGCCAGCAGCCCACAGGGGATCACAGATACGCAGTATTTT. This codes for CASSPQGITDTQYF.

As DNA, the CDR3 is TGTGCCAGCAGTGACAGGGGGTACACCGGGGAGCTGTTTTTT. Translating gives CASSDRGYTGELFF. The chain joins TRBV2 to TRBJ2-2; 7 positions match TRBD1. With V trimmed by 3 bases and J by 3 bases, 1 base remained unmatched. Germline CDR1 reads SNHLY; CDR2 reads FYNNEI. This CDR3 region has 14 residues. Using reference TRBV2 and TRBJ2-2 for the parts outside the CDR3, the full variable domain is EPEVTQTPSHQVTQMGQEVILRCVPISNHLYFYWYRQILGQKVEFLVSFYNNEISEKSEIFDDQFSVERPDGSNFTLKIRSTKLEDSAMYFCASSDRGYTGELFFGEGSRLTVL.

The rearrangement uses TRBV7-8 and TRBJ2-1; D uncertain. The length of the CDR3 is 12 residues. The germline gives CDR1 SGHVS, CDR2 FQNEAQ. V lost 2 bases, J lost 7 bases, and 6 bases lay in between. The CDR3 DNA reads as TGTGCCAGCAGCTTAAACGCGAATGAGCAGTTCTTC. As protein: CASSLNANEQFF.

This rearrangement joins TRBV7-2 to TRBJ1-5, with 7 nucleotides matching TRBD1. CDR3 length: 14 amino acids. Germline CDR1 reads SGHTA; CDR2 reads FQGNSA. J gave up 5 bases and V 1 base, and 2 bases lay outside the gene matches. The DNA of the CDR3 is TGTGCCAGCAGCTTAGGACAGGGTGATCAGCCCCAGCATTTT. Residues: CASSLGQGDQPQHF.

This chain uses TRBV5-1 with TRBJ2-7, with D unresolved. The CDR3 totals 11 residues. Germline CDR1 reads SGHRS; CDR2 reads YFSETQ. Between the trimmed V and J ends, which lost 0 bases and 13 bases, there was a span of 11 bases. CDR3 nucleotide sequence: TGCGCCAGCAGCTTGGCCATCCCCCACTACTTC. Encoded protein: CASSLAIPHYF.

A single count supports this clone. The V and J genes are TRBV7-9 and TRBJ2-1; 10 bases are a match to TRBD1. CDR1 and CDR2 from the germline V gene are SEHNR and FQNEAQ (reference sequence). This CDR3 has 15 residues. The J segment lost 0 bases and the V segment lost 6 bases, leaving 2 bases of the junction unmatched. The CDR3 here is CASRRQGASYNEQFF. The CDR3 bases are TGTGCCAGCAGACGACAGGGGGCCTCCTACAATGAGCAGTTCTTC. Complete variable domain (other parts from reference TRBV7-9 and TRBJ2-1): DTGVSQNPRHKITKRGQNVTFRCDPISEHNRLYWYRQTLGQGPEFLTYFQNEAQLEKSRLLSDRFSAERPKGSFSTLEIQRTEQGDSAMYLCASRRQGASYNEQFFGPGTRLTVL.

The rearrangement joins TRBV6-1 to TRBJ2-5; TRBD1 matches 7 bases. V was pared by 5 bases and J by 5 bases, with 5 bases of the junction left unmatched. The germline V gene has CDR1 MNHNS and CDR2 SASEGT. The CDR3 totals 13 residues. CDR3 protein: CASSQGGAETQYF. As DNA, the CDR3 is TGTGCCAGCAGTCAAGGGGGCGCGGAGACCCAGTACTTC.

The count of this clone is one. The chain couples TRBV5-1 to TRBJ2-3; TRBD2 matches at 8 bases. This CDR3 spans 15 amino acids. Trimming took 0 bases from V and 6 from J; bases not matched to a gene: 6. Germline-derived CDR1 and CDR2 are SGHRS and YFSETQ. Here the CDR3 reads CASSLGGLGLDTQYF. CDR3 DNA sequence: TGCGCCAGCAGCTTGGGGGGACTAGGTCTGGATACGCAGTATTTT.

The J gene is TRBJ2-7, the V gene TRBV5-1, with D possibly being TRBD2 (6 bases). V lost 4 bases to trimming and J lost 5 bases, with 13 bases between them. Germline CDR1 SGHRS, CDR2 YFSETQ. The CDR3 is 13 amino acids. The CDR3 reads CASSHPRGNEQYF. CDR3 nucleotide sequence: TGCGCCAGCAGCCACCCCCGGGGGAACGAGCAGTACTTC.

The V gene is TRBV6-1, the J gene TRBJ1-1; possibly TRBD1 for D (6 bases). The germline CDR1 and CDR2 sequences are MNHNS and SASEGT. V shed 4 bases and J shed 6 bases, with 12 bases lying between them. The CDR3 sequence is 13 residues long. The CDR3 loop reads CASSGDRFAEAFF. The CDR3 region has the DNA TGTGCCAGCAGTGGTGACAGGTTTGCTGAAGCTTTCTTT.

This clone occurred a few times. The chain uses TRBV30 and TRBJ2-6; a weak D match, TRBD1 (6 bases). This CDR3 spans 15 amino acids. Looked up from germline, CDR1 is GTSNPN and CDR2 is SVGIG (reference sequence). V lost 5 bases to trimming and J lost 0 bases, with 11 bases between them. The CDR3 protein is CAWGQTFSGANVLTF. Here the CDR3 DNA reads TGTGCCTGGGGACAGACCTTCTCTGGGGCCAACGTCCTGACTTTC.

This clone has a single count. One end of the junction is discordant with germline, which a read error may explain. This chain connects TRBV5-6 to TRBJ2-5, with 7 bases lining up with TRBD2. Germline CDR1 is SGHDT and CDR2 is YYEEEE. The CDR3 is made up of 16 amino acids. CDR3 sequence: CASSEDRQSGREIQYF. CDR3 coding DNA: TGTGCCAGCAGCGAGGACCGACAGAGTGGGCGGGAGATCCAGTACTTC.

This sequence joins TRBV28 and TRBJ1-3; tentatively, D is TRBD1 (6 bases). This CDR3 is 14 amino acids long. With 4 bases removed from V and 4 bases from J, the gap between germline ends came to 11 bases. Germline V CDR1 and CDR2: MDHEN, SYDVKM. CDR3 sequence: CASSSTGSGNTIYF. The CDR3 coding sequence is TGTGCCAGCAGTTCTACAGGGTCCGGAAACACCATATATTTT. The full variable domain, completed using reference TRBV28 and TRBJ1-3, is DVKVTQSSRYLVKRTGEKVFLECVQDMDHENMFWYRQDPGLGLRLIYFSYDVKMKEKGDIPEGYSVSREKKERFSLILESASTNQTSMYLCASSSTGSGNTIYFGEGSWLTVV.

The chain combines TRBV19 with TRBJ1-2; D not certain. The CDR3 covers 13 residues. The V end was cut by 7 bases, the J end by 3 bases, with 12 bases between. Germline CDR1 LNHDA, CDR2 SQIVND (reference sequence). CDR3 loop: CASTPVRDYGYTF. CDR3 in DNA: TGTGCCAGTACCCCTGTGCGCGACTATGGCTACACCTTC.

This clone was counted between two and nine times. This sequence joins TRBV2 and TRBJ2-7, with D unclear. V was clipped by 2 bases and J by 3 bases, with 11 bases between them. CDR1 is SNHLY, CDR2 FYNNEI, per germline. The CDR3 consists of 14 residues. The DNA of the CDR3 is TGTGCCAGCAGTGAAAGGGTGCAGCTCTACGAGCAGTACTTC. This codes for CASSERVQLYEQYF.

This clone was observed once. The J gene is TRBJ1-4, the V gene TRBV28; D gene uncertain. This CDR3 spans 12 amino acids. V lost 7 bases and J 7 bases, leaving 10 bases between the germline ends. Germline V gene lookup returns CDR1 MDHEN and CDR2 SYDVKM. CDR3 sequence reads: CASNESGEKLFF. Written as DNA, the CDR3 is TGTGCCAGCAACGAATCGGGTGAAAAACTGTTTTTT.

The rearrangement uses TRBV28 and TRBJ1-4, with D hard to call. V was trimmed by 2 bases and J by 7 bases, leaving 11 bases between them. Germline V gene sequence: CDR1 MDHEN, CDR2 SYDVKM. CDR3 length: 14 residues. The CDR3 coding sequence is TGTGCCAGCAGTTTACCACCCGGCAGTGAAAAACTGTTTTTT. Encoded protein: CASSLPPGSEKLFF.

This chain connects TRBV7-9 to TRBJ1-1; no clear D. The CDR3 consists of 14 residues. The germline CDR1 and CDR2 sequences are SEHNR and FQNEAQ (reference sequence). Trimming stripped 2 bases from V and 1 base from J, with 8 bases between. The CDR3 DNA reads as TGTGCCAGCAGCTTACAGGCCACGAACACTGAAGCTTTCTTT. The encoded protein is CASSLQATNTEAFF.